This TCR beta chain originates from a study of blood T cells in healthy people across ages. Next came a second PCR, run for about 6 to 11 cycles, which used a sample-barcoded 5' primer along with a J-beta primer mix. From the 5' RACE reads, TCRdb called clonotypes with MiXCR, one entry per CDR3 protein. The data contain about 1.1 million distinct CDR3 sequences, more than 30% of them seen just once; the ten biggest clones take up under 15%. The CDR3 is 14 residues long. The chain recombines TRBV21-1 with TRBJ2-3; TRBD1, the table's D call, was not compared with the DNA. TRBV21-1 is flagged as a pseudogene. The sequence was obtained from a man aged 18 to 35 in good health. Sequences were obtained from blood. CDR3 region: CASPGGPSTDTQYF. The CDR3 DNA reads TGTGCCAGCCCCGGCGGGCCTAGCACAGATACGCAGTATTTT.